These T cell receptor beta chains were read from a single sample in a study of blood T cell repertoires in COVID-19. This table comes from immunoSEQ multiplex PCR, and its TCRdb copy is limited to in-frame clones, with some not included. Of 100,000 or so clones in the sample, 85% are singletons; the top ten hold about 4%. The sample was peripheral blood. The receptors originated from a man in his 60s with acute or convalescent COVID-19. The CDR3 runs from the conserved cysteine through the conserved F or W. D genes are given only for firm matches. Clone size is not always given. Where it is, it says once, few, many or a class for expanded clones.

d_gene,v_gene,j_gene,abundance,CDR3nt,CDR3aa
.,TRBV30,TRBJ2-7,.,TGTGCCTGGAGTGTCTCATCTACCTACGAGCAGTACTTC,CAWSVSSTYEQYF
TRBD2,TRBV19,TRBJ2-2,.,TGTGCCAGTAGCCTGTCGCTAGCGGGAGGCTCCGGGGAGCTGTTTTTT,CASSLSLAGGSGELFF
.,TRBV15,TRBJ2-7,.,TGTGCCACCAGCAGAGGGCAGAACTCCTACGAGCAGTACTTC,CATSRGQNSYEQYF
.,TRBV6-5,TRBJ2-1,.,TGTGCCAGCAGCCGAACCCAACTTTCCCACAATGAGCAGTTCTTC,CASSRTQLSHNEQFF
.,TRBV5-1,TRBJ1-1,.,TGCGCCAGCAGCTTGGTTACAGCCAACACTGAAGCTTTCTTT,CASSLVTANTEAFF
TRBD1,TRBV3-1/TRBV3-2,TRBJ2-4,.,TGTGCCAGCAGCCCCCGGACAGGGGTGAACATTCAGTACTTC,CASSPRTGVNIQYF
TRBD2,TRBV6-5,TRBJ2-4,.,TGTGCCAGCAGACTAGCGGGAGGGCGGCAGTACTTC,CASRLAGGRQYF
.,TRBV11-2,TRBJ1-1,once,TGTGCCAGCATCCGCAGCAGGCAGGGAGGGACTGAAGCTTTCTTT,CASIRSRQGGTEAFF
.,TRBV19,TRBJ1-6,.,TGTGCCCCCGGGACATTAAGCTCCTATAATTCACCCCTCCACTTT,CAPGTLSSYNSPLHF
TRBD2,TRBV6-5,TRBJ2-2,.,TGTGCCGCCGCCAGCGGGAGGAACACCGGGGAGCTGTTTTTT,CAAASGRNTGELFF
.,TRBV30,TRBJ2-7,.,TGTGCCTGGAGTGTACCTGGCTTTAATTCCTACGAGCAGTACTTC,CAWSVPGFNSYEQYF
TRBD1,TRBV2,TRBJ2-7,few,TGTGCCAGCAGTAAGGAGACAGGGTCAGTGTACGAGCAGTACTTC,CASSKETGSVYEQYF
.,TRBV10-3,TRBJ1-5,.,TGTGCCATCAGGGGGAGTCCCAATCAGCCCCAGCATTTT,CAIRGSPNQPQHF